This TCR beta chain was captured by sequencing in a study of T cells in Graves' hyperthyroidism and ophthalmopathy. Regarding the study as a whole: The model anticipated ophthalmopathy a median about six months pre-onset. Among clonotypes expanded in thyroid above 0.001, most were also found in blood.

What was amplified from RNA transcripts were TCR beta CDR3 regions. HTBI primers drove first-round RT-PCR of the TCR CDR3. Via MiXCR, TCRdb re-called the multiplex PCR reads, giving one row per CDR3 protein. The table includes about 640,000 distinct CDR3 sequences, less than 25% detected once. Disease duration was under 3 months in the ophthalmopathy patients, who also had a Clinical Activity Score of at least 3 and a NOSPECS grade of at least 4. Exclusion criteria comprised uncontrolled infection, other autoimmune disease, pregnancy or lactation. To note about this clonotype: Its antigen is not known.

Germline V CDR1 and CDR2: MNHEY, SVGEGT. The length of the CDR3 is 12 residues. V lost 10 bases to trimming and J lost 4 bases, with 11 bases between them. Sequences were obtained from blood. The receptor comes from a man in his thirties or forties with Graves' ophthalmopathy. V and J are TRBV6-2 or TRBV6-3 and TRBJ2-1; D possibly corresponds to TRBD2 (6 bases). The CDR3 DNA is TGTGCCACGCGCGGAGGGTACAATGAGCAGTTCTTC. The encoded protein is CATRGGYNEQFF.